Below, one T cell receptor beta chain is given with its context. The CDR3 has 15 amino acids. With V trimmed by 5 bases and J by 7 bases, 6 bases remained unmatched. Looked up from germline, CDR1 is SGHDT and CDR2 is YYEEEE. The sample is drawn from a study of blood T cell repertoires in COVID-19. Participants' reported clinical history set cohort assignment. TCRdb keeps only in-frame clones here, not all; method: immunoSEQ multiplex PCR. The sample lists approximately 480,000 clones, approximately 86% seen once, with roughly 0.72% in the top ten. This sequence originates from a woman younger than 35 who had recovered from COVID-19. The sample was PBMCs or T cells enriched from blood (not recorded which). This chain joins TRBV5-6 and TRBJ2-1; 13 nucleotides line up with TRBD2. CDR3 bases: TGTGCCAGCAGTCAAGGGACTAGCGGGGCTAATGAGCAGTTCTTC. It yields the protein CASSQGTSGANEQFF.